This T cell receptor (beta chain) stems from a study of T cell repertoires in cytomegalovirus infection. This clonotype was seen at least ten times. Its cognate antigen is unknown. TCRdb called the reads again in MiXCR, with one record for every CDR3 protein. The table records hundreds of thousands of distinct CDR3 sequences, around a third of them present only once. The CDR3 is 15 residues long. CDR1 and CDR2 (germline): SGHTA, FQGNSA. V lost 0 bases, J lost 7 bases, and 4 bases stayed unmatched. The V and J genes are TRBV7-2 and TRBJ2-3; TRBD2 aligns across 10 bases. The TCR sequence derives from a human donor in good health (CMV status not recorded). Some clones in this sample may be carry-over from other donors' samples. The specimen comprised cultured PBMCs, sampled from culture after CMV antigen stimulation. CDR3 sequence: CASSLAAGGPNTQYF. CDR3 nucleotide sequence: TGTGCCAGCAGCTTAGCAGCGGGAGGGCCTAATACGCAGTATTTT.